This T cell receptor (beta chain) was sequenced for a study of T cells after yellow fever vaccination. Study observations and caveats: Subsequent booster samples again held most clones from primary vaccination (more than 95% CD4, just under 90% CD8).

The CDR3 sequence is 14 residues long. The trim removed 2 bases at V and 5 bases at J, leaving 4 bases unmatched. Looked up from germline, CDR1 is MGHRA and CDR2 is YSYEKL. Of note for this clonotype: Its antigen is unknown.

TCRdb analysed the 5' RACE reads with MiXCR anew, one entry per CDR3 protein. The sample carries 400,000 or so distinct CDR3 sequences, 11% recorded once. Sample: PBMCs, taken on the day of the first yellow fever vaccination. The J gene is TRBJ1-1, the V gene TRBV4-1, with 8 bases fitting TRBD1. The TCR sequence derives from a man aged 18 to 29 who received the YFV17D yellow fever vaccine. This CDR3 reads CASSQRTGSTEAFF. In nucleotides, the CDR3 is TGCGCCAGCAGCCAACGGACAGGGTCGACTGAAGCTTTCTTT.